What follows are 30 T cell receptor beta chains derived from one specimen sequenced in a study of cytomegalovirus exposure and HLA in healthy donors. The PCR employed 60 Vbeta primers together with 13 Jbeta primers. Profiling relied on immunoSEQ multiplex PCR, and the TCRdb table lists in-frame clones only, not all of them. The data show approximately 93,000 clones, 79% seen once. The sequenced sample consisted of PBMCs. The receptors here all came from a woman between 35 and 50 years old in good health and CMV-seronegative.

The V call is TRBV6-5, the J call TRBJ1-5, with D maybe TRBD1 (6 bases). Trimming took 5 bases from V and 3 from J, leaving 11 bases between them. The CDR3 is 14 amino acids. Germline V lookup: CDR1 MNHEY, CDR2 SVGAGI. The CDR3 DNA reads TGTGCCAGCAGTCCCGGACAGCTCAATCAGCCCCAGCATTTT. Translating gives CASSPGQLNQPQHF.

The rearrangement joins TRBV14 to TRBJ1-4; 10 bases line up with TRBD1. V shed 3 bases, J shed 11 bases, and the junction held 3 bases outside the gene matches. Germline assignment: CDR1 SGHDN and CDR2 FVKESK. The CDR3 is made up of 13 amino acids. In DNA, the CDR3 is TGTGCCAGCAGCCAGGACAGGGGGAGGAAACTGTTTTTT. As protein: CASSQDRGRKLFF.

This chain joins TRBV7-2 and TRBJ2-7; 10 bases align to TRBD1. The germline V gene has CDR1 SGHTA and CDR2 FQGNSA. The CDR3 is 13 amino acids. V lost 5 bases and J lost 5; bases outside the gene matches: 3. The CDR3 nucleotides read TGTGCCAGCAGCAGACAGGGGGCAGACGAGCAGTACTTC. It specifies CASSRQGADEQYF.

This chain connects TRBV30 to TRBJ2-1; D is uncertain. This CDR3 has 14 residues. V gave up 1 base and J gave up 0 bases, with 7 bases separating them. The germline gives CDR1 GTSNPN, CDR2 SVGIG (reference sequence). The CDR3 reads CAWSGRGSYNEQFF. DNA for the CDR3: TGTGCCTGGAGTGGTCGCGGCTCCTACAATGAGCAGTTCTTC.

The rearrangement joins TRBV5-1 to TRBJ2-1; no reliable D call. The germline V and J ends were trimmed by 4 bases and 5 bases, with 4 bases remaining between them. The V gene's germline CDR1 is SGHRS and CDR2 YFSETQ. The CDR3 sequence is 11 residues long. CDR3 sequence reads: CASSLNNEQFF. CDR3 sequence (DNA): TGCGCCAGCAGCCTTAACAATGAGCAGTTCTTC.

This chain links TRBV19 with TRBJ2-3; maybe TRBD2 (6 bases). This CDR3 has 15 residues. From germline, CDR1 is LNHDA and CDR2 SQIVND (reference sequence). The V and J ends lost 6 bases and 3 bases respectively, with 16 bases between them. In DNA, the CDR3 is TGTGCCAGTAGCCGCGGGGAGCCAGGGACAGATACGCAGTATTTT. Translated: CASSRGEPGTDTQYF.

The V and J genes are TRBV19 and TRBJ1-1; D is possibly TRBD1 (6 bases). The V end was cut by 9 bases, the J end by 0 bases, with 11 bases between. CDR3 length equals 13 residues. Germline V lookup: CDR1 LNHDA, CDR2 SQIVND (reference sequence). Here the CDR3 reads CASSGTLNTEAFF. DNA of the CDR3: TGTGCCAGCTCCGGGACACTGAACACTGAAGCTTTCTTT.

The chain links TRBV30 to TRBJ1-3; D perhaps matches TRBD1 (5 bases). Per germline, CDR1 GTSNPN and CDR2 SVGIG (reference sequence). The CDR3 runs 14 residues. The V and J ends lost 2 bases and 0 bases respectively, with 8 bases between them. CDR3: CAWSTGDSGNTIYF. CDR3 coding DNA: TGTGCCTGGAGTACGGGGGACTCTGGAAACACCATATATTTT. Drawing the rest from reference TRBV30 and TRBJ1-3, the complete variable domain is SQTIHQWPATLVQPVGSPLSLECTVEGTSNPNLYWYRQAAGRGLQLLFYSVGIGQISSEVPQNLSASRPQDRQFILSSKKLLLSDSGFYLCAWSTGDSGNTIYFGEGSWLTVV.

V and J are TRBV5-4 and TRBJ2-3; 7 bases are a match to TRBD2. V trimming: 3 bases; J trimming: 4 bases; junction bases outside the gene matches: 11. CDR3 length equals 16 residues. CDR1 is SGHNT, CDR2 YYREEE, per germline (reference sequence). CDR3 sequence: CASSSGSSGVPDTQYF. The CDR3 DNA follows: TGTGCCAGCAGCTCCGGGTCGAGCGGGGTCCCAGATACGCAGTATTTT. Drawing the rest from reference TRBV5-4 and TRBJ2-3, the complete variable domain is ETGVTQSPTHLIKTRGQQVTLRCSSQSGHNTVSWYQQALGQGPQFIFQYYREEENGRGNFPPRFSGLQFPNYSSELNVNALELDDSALYLCASSSGSSGVPDTQYFGPGTRLTVL.

The chain links TRBV15 to TRBJ1-5; D may be TRBD1 (5 bases). Germline lookup yields CDR1 LNHNV and CDR2 YYDKDF (reference sequence). With 4 bases removed from V and 9 bases from J, the gap between germline ends came to 19 bases. The CDR3 is 15 amino acids. As DNA, the CDR3 is TGTGCCACCAGCAACGGGACTGTCAGCGTTCGGCCCCAGCATTTT. As protein: CATSNGTVSVRPQHF.

Points on this clone: The sample contains more than one DNA sequence encoding this CDR3. This chain links TRBV6-1 with TRBJ1-1; D might be TRBD1 (6 bases). Trimming cost V 3 bases and J 5 bases, with 16 bases left between them. CDR3 length: 15 residues. CDR1 is MNHNS, CDR2 SASEGT, per germline. The CDR3 DNA is TGTGCCAGCAGTGACGGACACAGGGCTTGGACTGAAGCTTTCTTT. Protein product: CASSDGHRAWTEAFF.

The chain carries TRBV9 and TRBJ2-3, with D possibly TRBD2 on 6 matching bases. Trimming shortened V by 3 bases and J by 5 bases, and 16 bases separated the two germline ends. The germline CDR1 and CDR2 sequences are SGDLS and YYNGEE. The CDR3 runs to 15 residues. This chain's CDR3 is CASSGGRGEKDTQYF. CDR3 sequence (DNA): TGTGCCAGCAGCGGAGGGCGCGGGGAAAAAGATACGCAGTATTTT.

This chain uses TRBV19 with TRBJ1-5; D is undetermined. The germline V and J ends were trimmed by 6 bases and 2 bases, with 11 bases remaining between them. This CDR3 is built from 14 residues. Germline V gene sequence: CDR1 LNHDA, CDR2 SQIVND (reference sequence). CDR3 loop: CASSHRERNQPQHF. The CDR3 nucleotides read TGTGCCAGTAGCCATCGGGAACGCAATCAGCCCCAGCATTTT.

The rearrangement joins TRBV7-9 to TRBJ1-4, with D uncertain. Trimming took 5 bases from V and 0 from J, leaving 7 bases between them. The CDR3 covers 14 residues. Germline CDR1 is SEHNR and CDR2 is FQNEAQ (reference sequence). As DNA, the CDR3 is TGTGCCAGCAGCCTCTCTACAACTAATGAAAAACTGTTTTTT. Residues: CASSLSTTNEKLFF.

The chain is built from TRBV30 and TRBJ2-1; a weak D match, TRBD2 (6 bases). The CDR3 totals 16 residues. In germline, CDR1 is GTSNPN, CDR2 SVGIG (reference sequence). V gave up 3 bases and J gave up 0 bases, with 15 bases separating them. The CDR3: CAWRSGRDRSYNEQFF. As DNA, the CDR3 is TGTGCCTGGAGGAGCGGGCGGGACCGCTCCTACAATGAGCAGTTCTTC.

The J gene is TRBJ1-2, the V gene TRBV6-6; D not certain. Trimming cost V 6 bases and J 0 bases, with 11 bases left between them. CDR1 and CDR2 from the germline V gene are MNHNY and SVGAGI (reference sequence). This CDR3 contains 14 residues. The CDR3 reads CASRAFSANYGYTF. CDR3 sequence (DNA): TGTGCCAGCAGAGCGTTTTCAGCTAACTATGGCTACACCTTC.

Here the CDR3 DNA reads TGCGCCAGCAGCATAGATGAGGGGGCGAGCTATGGCTACACCTTC. Its protein product is CASSIDEGASYGYTF. The chain carries TRBV5-1 and TRBJ1-2; 7 bases align to TRBD1. CDR3 length: 15 residues. The trim removed 4 bases at V and 4 bases at J, leaving 10 bases unmatched. The germline gives CDR1 SGHRS, CDR2 YFSETQ.

This chain joins TRBV15 and TRBJ1-1; 11 bases line up with TRBD1. V gave up 3 bases and J gave up 3 bases; unmatched junction bases: 3. The V gene's germline CDR1 is LNHNV and CDR2 YYDKDF (reference sequence). This CDR3 has 15 residues. CDR3 loop: CATSRDRGRDTEAFF. The CDR3 nucleotides are TGTGCCACCAGCAGGGACAGGGGGCGCGACACTGAAGCTTTCTTT.

A few counts support this clone. The rearrangement joins TRBV19 to TRBJ2-1; 12 nucleotides line up with TRBD2. This CDR3 has 15 amino acids. CDR1 LNHDA and CDR2 SQIVND come from the germline V gene (reference sequence). Germline trimming cut 3 bases from V and 9 bases from J; bases unmatched to any gene: 6. CDR3 DNA sequence: TGTGCCAGTAGTATCGGACTAGCGGGGTTGGGTGAGCAGTTCTTC. It encodes CASSIGLAGLGEQFF.

This chain joins TRBV7-3 and TRBJ2-1, with D possibly TRBD2 on 7 matching bases. V was cut by 1 base and J by 0 bases, with 10 bases left in between. The CDR3 length is 16 residues. CDR1 SGHTA and CDR2 FQGTGA come from the germline V gene. CDR3 loop: CASSLSGGVSYNEQFF. CDR3 sequence (DNA): TGTGCCAGCAGCTTAAGCGGGGGCGTCTCCTACAATGAGCAGTTCTTC.

This sequence joins TRBV30 and TRBJ2-5; D is ambiguous. The CDR3 length is 13 residues. V lost 3 bases and J lost 6, with 14 bases in between. Germline loops: CDR1 GTSNPN, CDR2 SVGIG (reference sequence). Here the CDR3 reads CAWSLGAEKTQYF. CDR3 nucleotides: TGTGCCTGGAGCCTGGGCGCTGAGAAGACCCAGTACTTC.

This rearrangement joins TRBV5-6 to TRBJ1-6, with D hard to call. The CDR3 extends over 13 amino acids. V lost 3 bases and J 8 bases, leaving 9 bases between the germline ends. CDR1 is SGHDT, CDR2 YYEEEE, per germline. CDR3 nucleotides: TGTGCCAGCAGCTATGGCCGGGATTCACCCCTCCACTTT. Amino acids: CASSYGRDSPLHF.

This chain connects TRBV5-4 to TRBJ1-1; D is possibly TRBD1 (6 bases). Germline assignment: CDR1 SGHNT and CDR2 YYREEE (reference sequence). This CDR3 comprises 13 residues. The V gene lost 3 bases and the J gene lost 2 bases, with 8 bases spanning the gap. For the CDR3, the DNA is TGTGCCAGCAGCTCCAGGGGAAACACTGAAGCTTTCTTT. Protein sequence: CASSSRGNTEAFF. Supplemented by reference TRBV5-4 and TRBJ1-1, the full variable domain reads ETGVTQSPTHLIKTRGQQVTLRCSSQSGHNTVSWYQQALGQGPQFIFQYYREEENGRGNFPPRFSGLQFPNYSSELNVNALELDDSALYLCASSSRGNTEAFFGQGTRLTVV.

This clone was seen once. The V gene is TRBV18, the J gene TRBJ1-1, with 9 positions matching TRBD1. Germline CDR1 reads KGHSH; CDR2 reads LQKENI. The CDR3 loop spans 15 amino acids. Trimming at V came to 3 bases and at J to 3 bases, leaving 5 bases not matched to a gene. CDR3 DNA: TGTGCCAGCTCACCCACGGGACAGGGTGACACTGAAGCTTTCTTT. Its translation: CASSPTGQGDTEAFF.

The rearrangement joins TRBV5-1 to TRBJ1-1; the D gene is possibly TRBD1 (6 bases). Germline assignment: CDR1 SGHRS and CDR2 YFSETQ. The CDR3 sequence is 16 residues long. V gave up 2 bases and J gave up 3 bases, with 17 bases separating them. The CDR3 region has the DNA TGCGCCAGCAGCTTAGGCGGGGGCGGGTGGGACACTGAAGCTTTCTTT. This translates into CASSLGGGGWDTEAFF. The full variable domain, completed using reference TRBV5-1 and TRBJ1-1, is KAGVTQTPRYLIKTRGQQVTLSCSPISGHRSVSWYQQTPGQGLQFLFEYFSETQRNKGNFPGRFSGRQFSNSRSEMNVSTLELGDSALYLCASSLGGGGWDTEAFFGQGTRLTVV.

This clone was counted a single time. V is TRBV7-3 and J is TRBJ2-7; tentatively, D is TRBD1 (5 bases). V lost 1 base and J 1 base, leaving 14 bases between the germline ends. The CDR3 is 16 residues long. Germline CDR1 is SGHTA and CDR2 is FQGTGA. The CDR3 DNA reads as TGTGCCAGCAGCTTAAGCTGGGCGGCAGGGTCCTACGAGCAGTACTTC. Protein: CASSLSWAAGSYEQYF.

The rearrangement links TRBV27 to TRBJ1-6; D perhaps matches TRBD1 (5 bases). This CDR3 spans 14 amino acids. The V and J ends lost 8 bases and 9 bases respectively, with 17 bases between them. The germline V gene encodes CDR1 MNHEY and CDR2 SMNVEV (reference sequence). CDR3 sequence: CASQSRGEGSPLHF. The CDR3 DNA is TGTGCCAGCCAGAGTCGGGGGGAGGGTTCACCCCTCCACTTT.

The rearrangement joins TRBV30 to TRBJ2-5; 7 bases align to TRBD1. This CDR3 contains 12 residues. CDR1 GTSNPN and CDR2 SVGIG come from the germline V gene (reference sequence). With 3 bases clipped from V and 4 bases from J, the junction kept 2 bases outside the gene matches. The CDR3 loop reads CAWRRQGETQYF. The CDR3 nucleotides are TGTGCCTGGAGAAGACAGGGAGAGACCCAGTACTTC.

The V gene is TRBV6-5, the J gene TRBJ1-1, with D maybe TRBD1 (6 bases). The germline V and J ends were trimmed by 10 bases and 11 bases, with 17 bases remaining between them. CDR3 length: 11 residues. CDR1 MNHEY and CDR2 SVGAGI come from the germline V gene. The CDR3 DNA reads TGTGCCACCACACAGGGTCTATCGGCTTTCTTT. Its translation: CATTQGLSAFF.

A single count supports this clone. The chain has TRBV27 and TRBJ2-7; TRBD2 matches 7 bases. The V gene end was trimmed by 6 bases and the J gene end by 4 bases; junction bases not matched to a gene: 6. The CDR3 runs 13 residues. Germline loops: CDR1 MNHEY, CDR2 SMNVEV (reference sequence). In DNA form, the CDR3 reads TGTGCCAGCAGATTAAGGGGAGGGTACGAGCAGTACTTC. Translated, it gives CASRLRGGYEQYF.